The clone carrying this T cell receptor (beta chain) turned up a few times. Its antigen is undetermined. TCRdb used MiXCR to reprocess the RACE reads, holding one entry per CDR3 protein. Of some 350,000 distinct CDR3 sequences listed, 6% to 8.5% are singletons. This sample stems from a study of human T cells and chemical hapten exposure. Stated time point: patch test 1, 2 weeks after DPC sensitization. Treatment in this sample: therapeutic diphenylcyclopropenone sensitization with weekly scalp DPC. The germline V gene has CDR1 LGHNA and CDR2 YNFKEQ. Trimming took off 0 bases at V and 1 base at J, with 9 bases between the two ends. This CDR3 is built from 15 residues. Study-wide results and limits: Expanded TCRs grouped into significantly more large CDR3 similarity clusters than controls produced.

The TCR sequence derives from a woman under 30 with alopecia areata. Some clones in this sample may be carry-over from other donors' samples. This specimen was whole blood, taken in connection with sensitization to the hapten diphenylcyclopropenone (DPC). The rearrangement joins TRBV4-2 to TRBJ1-1; D unclear. The CDR3 nucleotides read TGTGCCAGCAGCCAAGAAAGTTCCTGGAACACTGAAGCTTTCTTT. Translating gives CASSQESSWNTEAFF.